This TCR beta chain was captured in a study of radiotherapy plus CTLA-4 blockade in lung cancer (dated 2018 in TCRdb). Describing the broader study: Among the enrolled patients, about 19% had an objective response, and 25% to 40% reached disease control.

Findings and caveats that apply to the study as a whole: After treatment with radiotherapy and ipilimumab, TCR clones that originated in tumors expanded in peripheral blood. Increased serum interferon-beta after radiation, together with early dynamic changes in blood T cell clones, were reported to be the strongest predictors of response.

Compared with germline, V lacks 4 bases and J lacks 6 bases; bases without a gene match: 1. CDR1 MNHNS and CDR2 SASEGT were looked up in the germline V gene. The CDR3 goes from the cysteine to the phenylalanine over 12 residues. The read is trimmed to its CDR3 DNA, 36 bases read in frame from base 1. The study tested focal radiation therapy combined with CTLA-4 blockade (ipilimumab) in patients with chemo-refractory metastatic non-small-cell lung cancer. On this clone: Its target antigen remains unknown. No quality values exist for individual bases; no much larger clone is one base distant.

To prepare the library, the immunoSEQ multiplex PCR assay was applied. TCRdb mirrors the immuneACCESS table, restricted to in-frame sequences. Some clones are absent from its copies; in checked studies, under half trace to an unresolved V gene, and the reason for the others is unknown. Across this sample there are approximately 100,000 clones, with about 81% seen only once. The ten largest clones take up around 3.7% of the sample. The sample was peripheral blood, taken from a patient treated with radiotherapy plus ipilimumab. The sequence was collected from a human donor with non-small cell lung cancer who had a partial response to radiotherapy plus ipilimumab. The rearranged segments are TRBV6-1 and TRBJ2-7, and TRBD1 aligns with 9 junction nucleotides. The DNA reads as follows: TGTGCCAGCAGTGGGGACAGGGTCGAGCAGTACTTC. Its amino acids are CASSGDRVEQYF.